The source of this T cell receptor (beta chain) is a study of regulatory T cells in long-lasting Graves disease. Sequencing libraries for TCR beta were prepared with iRepertoire HTBI primers and Arm-PCR of CDR3 regions. TCRdb analysed the multiplex PCR reads with MiXCR anew, one entry per CDR3 protein. This sample carries about 460,000 distinct CDR3 sequences, around a fifth of them seen once, and the ten largest clones take roughly 14%. There are a few counts of this clonotype. Indicated time point: persistent/refractory GD, antithyroid drugs over 5 years with positive TRAb. Generation of the TCR library employed RNA extracted from PBMCs. Deletions cut 3 bases from V and 1 base from J, with 10 bases between. The germline gives CDR1 SGHRS, CDR2 YFSETQ. The CDR3 length is 14 residues.

The genes are TRBV5-1 and TRBJ1-2; D gene uncertain. The starting material was peripheral blood mononuclear cells (PBMCs), obtained when the disease was refractory, from a patient treated with antithyroid drugs. The clonotype was recovered from a female donor with Graves disease. For the CDR3, the DNA is TGCGCCAGCAGCTCCTCAGAATTTAACTATGGCTACACCTTC. Translating gives CASSSSEFNYGYTF.